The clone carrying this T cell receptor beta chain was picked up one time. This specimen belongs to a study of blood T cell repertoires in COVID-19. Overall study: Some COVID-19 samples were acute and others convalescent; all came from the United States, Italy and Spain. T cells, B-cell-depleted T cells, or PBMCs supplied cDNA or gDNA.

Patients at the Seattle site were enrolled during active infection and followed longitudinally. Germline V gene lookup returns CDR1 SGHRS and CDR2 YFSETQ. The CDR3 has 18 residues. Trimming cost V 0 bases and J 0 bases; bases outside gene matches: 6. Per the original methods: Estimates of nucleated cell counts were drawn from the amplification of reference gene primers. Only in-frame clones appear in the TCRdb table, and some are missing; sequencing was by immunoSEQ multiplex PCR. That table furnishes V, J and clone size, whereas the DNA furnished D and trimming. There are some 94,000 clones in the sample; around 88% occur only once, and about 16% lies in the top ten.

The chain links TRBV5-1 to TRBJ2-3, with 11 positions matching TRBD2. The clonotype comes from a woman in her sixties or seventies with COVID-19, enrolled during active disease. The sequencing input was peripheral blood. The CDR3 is CASSLAPSGGLSTDTQYF. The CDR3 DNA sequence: TGCGCCAGCAGCTTGGCACCTAGCGGGGGGCTGAGCACAGATACGCAGTATTTT.